The 16 T cell receptor beta chains in this list originate from one sample, sequenced in a study of cytomegalovirus exposure and HLA in healthy donors. With 60 Vbeta and 13 Jbeta primers, the PCR was carried out. TCRdb's table, derived via immunoSEQ multiplex PCR, lists solely in-frame clones and lacks some. The table lists 130,000 or so clones, roughly 74% of them singletons, with approximately 7% in the top ten. The sequenced sample was PBMCs. Receptors originate from a man aged 35 to 55 in good health and CMV-seropositive.

The V and J genes are TRBV10-1 and TRBJ2-3; 9 bases are a match to TRBD2. CDR1 and CDR2 from the germline V gene are WNHNN and SYGVQD (reference sequence). The CDR3 extends over 16 amino acids. The J segment lost 8 bases and the V segment lost 11 bases, leaving 20 bases of the junction unmatched. CDR3 sequence (DNA): TGCGCCCGACCGTTACGAATAGCGGGAGTCGGTCTTACGCAGTATTTT. It codes for CARPLRIAGVGLTQYF.

The chain couples TRBV6-1 to TRBJ1-2; 9 bases are shared with TRBD1. The CDR3 extends over 13 amino acids. The J segment lost 11 bases and the V segment lost 2 bases, leaving 6 bases of the junction unmatched. Germline lookup yields CDR1 MNHNS and CDR2 SASEGT. The CDR3 bases are TGTGCCAGCAGTGAATCGGTTGGGACAGGGTACACCTTC. Encoded protein: CASSESVGTGYTF.

About this clone itself: Other DNA sequences in this specimen translate into the identical CDR3. The rearrangement uses TRBV5-4 and TRBJ1-4; D remains ambiguous. The CDR3 runs 15 residues. Germline V gene data show CDR1 as SGHNT and CDR2 as YYREEE (reference sequence). V gave up 0 bases and J gave up 2 bases, with 8 bases separating them. CDR3 in amino acids: CASSLAGSTNEKLFF. The CDR3 coding sequence is TGTGCCAGCAGCTTGGCGGGGAGCACTAATGAAAAACTGTTTTTT.

This clone was observed a handful of times. V and J are TRBV9 and TRBJ2-2, with D possibly being TRBD2 (5 bases). Trimming shortened V by 0 bases and J by 7 bases, and 13 bases separated the two germline ends. The CDR3 totals 15 residues. The V gene's germline CDR1 is SGDLS and CDR2 YYNGEE. The CDR3 loop reads CASSVVDSGFGELFF. CDR3 DNA sequence: TGTGCCAGCAGCGTAGTTGATTCGGGGTTCGGGGAGCTGTTTTTT.

The chain uses TRBV18 and TRBJ2-7; tentatively, D is TRBD2 (6 bases). CDR1 is KGHSH and CDR2 is LQKENI in the germline V gene. This CDR3 has 15 residues. Trimming pared 4 bases from V and 2 bases from J, leaving 15 bases between. The CDR3 region is CASSLRGASTYEQYF. The CDR3 nucleotides read TGTGCCAGCTCACTGCGGGGAGCAAGTACCTACGAGCAGTACTTC.

This clone was observed once. This chain connects TRBV28 to TRBJ1-1; 7 positions agree with TRBD1. Germline V lookup: CDR1 MDHEN, CDR2 SYDVKM. This CDR3 is built from 13 residues. V shed 7 bases and J 7 bases; nucleotides not matched to a gene: 9. This CDR3 reads CASNGQEVGEAFF. For the CDR3, the DNA is TGTGCCAGCAACGGACAGGAGGTCGGTGAAGCTTTCTTT.

About this clone itself: Mismatch with germline at one junction end may stem from a read error. This chain connects TRBV7-9 to TRBJ2-1, with TRBD2 matching 9 bases. This CDR3 spans 15 amino acids. Germline V gene data show CDR1 as SEHNR and CDR2 as FQNEAQ (reference sequence). CDR3 region: CSSSDIAGDYNEQFF. The CDR3 nucleotides are TGTTCCAGCAGCGATATAGCGGGGGACTACAATGAGCAGTTCTTC.

In this sample, this clone turned up once. The rearrangement joins TRBV5-4 to TRBJ2-7, with a weak D call TRBD2 (8 bases). The CDR3 contains 15 residues. Germline V gene data show CDR1 as SGHNT and CDR2 as YYREEE (reference sequence). V lost 3 bases, J lost 2 bases, and 15 bases lay in between. The CDR3 DNA sequence: TGTGCCAGCAGCTCGGGAGGGGGCGGGACCTACGAGCAGTACTTC. This translates into CASSSGGGGTYEQYF.

Comment on this clone: Sequence at one end of the junction differs from germline and may be a read error. This chain uses TRBV7-9 with TRBJ1-6; perhaps TRBD1 as D (5 bases). The CDR3 spans 17 residues. The V gene's germline CDR1 is SEHNR and CDR2 FQNEAQ (reference sequence). CDR3 region: CSSSLATGPGGNSPLHF. For the CDR3, the DNA is TGTTCCAGCAGCTTAGCGACGGGGCCGGGGGGTAATTCACCCCTCCACTTT.

This chain joins TRBV6-5 and TRBJ2-2, with 7 bases matching TRBD2. The CDR3 totals 14 residues. J lost 7 bases, V lost 9 bases, and 11 bases had no gene match. The germline V gene encodes CDR1 MNHEY and CDR2 SVGAGI. The CDR3 protein is CASTPTSSFGELFF. As DNA, the CDR3 is TGTGCCAGTACTCCGACTAGCTCCTTCGGGGAGCTGTTTTTT.

The chain joins TRBV7-8 to TRBJ2-7; D remains ambiguous. The CDR3 covers 14 residues. Trimming took 2 bases from V and 2 from J, leaving 10 bases between them. Germline CDR1 and CDR2: SGHVS and FQNEAQ. CDR3 loop: CASSLRYGAYEQYF. Here the CDR3 DNA reads TGTGCCAGCAGCTTACGTTACGGAGCCTACGAGCAGTACTTC.

The chain combines TRBV20-1 with TRBJ2-5; unclear D gene. V lost 4 bases to trimming and J lost 4 bases, with 4 bases between them. The CDR3 has 10 amino acids. The germline CDR1 and CDR2 sequences are DFQATT and SNEGSKA (reference sequence). CDR3 DNA: TGCAGTGCTATTCGAGAGACCCAGTACTTC. It is translated as CSAIRETQYF.

This clone appeared a few times. This chain links TRBV11-1 with TRBJ1-1, with D possibly being TRBD1 (6 bases). V was clipped by 4 bases and J by 5 bases, with 14 bases between them. The CDR3 loop spans 14 amino acids. Germline V CDR1 and CDR2: SGHAT, FQDESV (reference sequence). This CDR3 is CASSSTAGETEAFF. As DNA, the CDR3 is TGTGCCAGCAGCTCAACCGCAGGGGAAACTGAAGCTTTCTTT.

J is TRBJ1-1 and V is TRBV5-1, with D tentatively TRBD1 (6 bases). The germline V gene has CDR1 SGHRS and CDR2 YFSETQ. The CDR3 covers 16 residues. With 1 base removed from V and 3 bases from J, the gap between germline ends came to 16 bases. The CDR3 region is CASSLSSSGGYTEAFF. In DNA form, the CDR3 reads TGCGCCAGCAGCTTGTCCAGTTCTGGGGGCTACACTGAAGCTTTCTTT.

This clone came up a few times. The genes are TRBV6-1 and TRBJ2-5; D may be TRBD2 (7 bases). Looked up from germline, CDR1 is MNHNS and CDR2 is SASEGT. This CDR3 contains 14 residues. The V end lost 2 bases, the J end lost 11 bases, and 18 bases lay between the germline ends. CDR3 protein: CASSERGGGGEQYF. CDR3 nucleotide sequence: TGTGCCAGCAGTGAAAGGGGAGGGGGAGGGGAGCAGTACTTC.

The chain recombines TRBV27 with TRBJ1-5; 8 bases fit TRBD1. Germline CDR1 MNHEY, CDR2 SMNVEV (reference sequence). The CDR3 is 15 amino acids. J was trimmed by 3 bases and V by 5 bases; bases with no gene match: 6. In DNA form, the CDR3 reads TGTGCCAGCAGTCTCCGGACAGGGAACAATCAGCCCCAGCATTTT. It specifies CASSLRTGNNQPQHF.